The clone carrying this TCR beta chain has ten or more counts. Its antigen is currently unknown. With 2 bases clipped from V and 5 bases from J, the junction kept 6 bases outside the gene matches. The CDR3 is 15 residues long. Germline CDR1 is SGDLS and CDR2 is YYNGEE. This sample was taken from a study of CD8 T cells in ankylosing spondylitis. TCRdb itself ran the 5' RACE reads through MiXCR, one entry per CDR3 protein. In the table there are about 250,000 distinct CDR3 sequences, approximately 8.4% of which are singletons. The study's findings and limits: A number of the motif variants had already been described in reactive arthritis synovial fluid and blood. Typical of ankylosing spondylitis blood, it appeared, was a TCR beta motif of fewer than ten highly homologous variants. Significant enrichment of disease-linked clones was reported in matched ankylosing spondylitis synovial fluid.

This TCR derives from a female donor with ankylosing spondylitis or in good health (not recorded which). The chain uses TRBV9 and TRBJ2-1, with 8 bases that match TRBD2. Material for sequencing was blood, either unsorted or a sorted T cell fraction (not recorded which). CDR3 DNA sequence: TGTGCCAGCAGCGTTCGGGAGGGCGCCGACAATGAGCAGTTCTTC. This sequence encodes CASSVREGADNEQFF.